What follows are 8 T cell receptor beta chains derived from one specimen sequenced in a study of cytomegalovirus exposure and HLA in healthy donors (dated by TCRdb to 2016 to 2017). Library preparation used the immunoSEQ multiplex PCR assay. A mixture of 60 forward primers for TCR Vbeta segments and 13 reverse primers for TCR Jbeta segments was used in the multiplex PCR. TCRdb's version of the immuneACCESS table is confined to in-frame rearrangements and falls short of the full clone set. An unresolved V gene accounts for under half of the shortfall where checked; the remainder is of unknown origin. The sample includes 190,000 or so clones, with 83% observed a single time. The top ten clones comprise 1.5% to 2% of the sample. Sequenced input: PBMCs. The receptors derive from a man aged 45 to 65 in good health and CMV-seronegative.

Written as DNA, the CDR3 is TGTGCCAGCAGCTCCGGGACAGAGATAAGCACAGATACGCAGTATTTT. Its protein is CASSSGTEISTDTQYF. The chain carries TRBV5-4 and TRBJ2-3; 7 bases are a match to TRBD1. Per germline, CDR1 SGHNT and CDR2 YYREEE (reference sequence). J lost 0 bases, V lost 3 bases, and 7 bases had no gene match. This CDR3 has 16 amino acids. The variable domain in full, with the rest retrieved from reference TRBV5-4 and TRBJ2-3, is ETGVTQSPTHLIKTRGQQVTLRCSSQSGHNTVSWYQQALGQGPQFIFQYYREEENGRGNFPPRFSGLQFPNYSSELNVNALELDDSALYLCASSSGTEISTDTQYFGPGTRLTVL.

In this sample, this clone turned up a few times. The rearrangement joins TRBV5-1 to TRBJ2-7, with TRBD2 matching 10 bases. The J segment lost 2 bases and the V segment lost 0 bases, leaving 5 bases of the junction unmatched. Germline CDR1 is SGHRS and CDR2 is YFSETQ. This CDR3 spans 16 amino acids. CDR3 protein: CASSLDLAGDPYEQYF. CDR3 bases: TGCGCCAGCAGCTTGGACCTAGCGGGAGACCCCTACGAGCAGTACTTC.

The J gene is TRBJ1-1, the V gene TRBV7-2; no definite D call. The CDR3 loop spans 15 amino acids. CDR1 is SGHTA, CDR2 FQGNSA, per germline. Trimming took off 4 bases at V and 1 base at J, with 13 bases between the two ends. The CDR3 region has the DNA TGTGCCAGCAGCTCAAACCGGGTCGGGAACACTGAAGCTTTCTTT. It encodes CASSSNRVGNTEAFF.

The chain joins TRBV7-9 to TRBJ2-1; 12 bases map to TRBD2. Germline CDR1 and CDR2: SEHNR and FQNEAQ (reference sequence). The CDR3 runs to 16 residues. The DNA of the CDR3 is TGTTCCGGCTCCCCTCTAGCGGGAGGGTCCTACAATGAGCAGTTCTTC. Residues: CSGSPLAGGSYNEQFF.

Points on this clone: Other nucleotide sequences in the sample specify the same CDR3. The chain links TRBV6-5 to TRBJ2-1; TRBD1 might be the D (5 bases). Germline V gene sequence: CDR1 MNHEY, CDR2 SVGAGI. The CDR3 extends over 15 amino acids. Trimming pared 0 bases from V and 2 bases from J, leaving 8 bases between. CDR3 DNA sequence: TGTGCCAGCAGTTACTCCCCAGGGACCTACAATGAGCAGTTCTTC. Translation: CASSYSPGTYNEQFF.

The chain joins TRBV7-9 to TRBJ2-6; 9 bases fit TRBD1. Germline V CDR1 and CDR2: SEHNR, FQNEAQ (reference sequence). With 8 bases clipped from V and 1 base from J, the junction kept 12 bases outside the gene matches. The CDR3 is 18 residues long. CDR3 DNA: TGTGCCAGCGCAATCCCGGGGACAGGGCCTTCTGGGGCCAACGTCCTGACTTTC. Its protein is CASAIPGTGPSGANVLTF.

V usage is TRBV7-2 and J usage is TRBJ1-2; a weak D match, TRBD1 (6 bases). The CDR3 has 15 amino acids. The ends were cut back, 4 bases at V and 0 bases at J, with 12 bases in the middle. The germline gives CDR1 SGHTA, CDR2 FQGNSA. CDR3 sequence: CASSYMDRANYGYTF. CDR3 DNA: TGTGCCAGCAGCTATATGGACAGAGCTAACTATGGCTACACCTTC.

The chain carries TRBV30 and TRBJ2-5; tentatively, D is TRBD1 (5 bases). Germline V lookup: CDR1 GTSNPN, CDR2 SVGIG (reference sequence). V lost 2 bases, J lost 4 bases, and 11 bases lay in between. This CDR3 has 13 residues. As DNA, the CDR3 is TGTGCCTGGAGTCTAGGGGTGCTAGAGACCCAGTACTTC. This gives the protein CAWSLGVLETQYF.